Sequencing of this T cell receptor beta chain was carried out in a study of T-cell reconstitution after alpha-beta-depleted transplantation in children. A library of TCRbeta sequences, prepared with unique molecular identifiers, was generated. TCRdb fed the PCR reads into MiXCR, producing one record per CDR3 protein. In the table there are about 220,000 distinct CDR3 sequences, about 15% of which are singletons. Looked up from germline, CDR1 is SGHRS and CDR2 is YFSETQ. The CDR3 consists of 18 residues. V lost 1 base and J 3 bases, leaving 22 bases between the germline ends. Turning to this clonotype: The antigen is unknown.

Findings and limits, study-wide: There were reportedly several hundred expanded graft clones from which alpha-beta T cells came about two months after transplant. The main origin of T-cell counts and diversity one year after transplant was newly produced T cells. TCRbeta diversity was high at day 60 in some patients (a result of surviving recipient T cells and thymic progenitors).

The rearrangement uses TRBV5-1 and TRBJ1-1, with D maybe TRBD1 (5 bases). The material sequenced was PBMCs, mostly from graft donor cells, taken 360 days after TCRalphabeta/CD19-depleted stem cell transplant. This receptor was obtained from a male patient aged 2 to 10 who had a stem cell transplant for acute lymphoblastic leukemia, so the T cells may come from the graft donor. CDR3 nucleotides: TGCGCCAGCAGCTTGATTAGAGGCAGCTCCCGAGGGGACACTGAAGCTTTCTTT. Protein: CASSLIRGSSRGDTEAFF.